The rows below give T cell receptor beta chains drawn from one sample of a study of control samples from healthy donors and cancer patients. The method was immunoSEQ multiplex PCR; TCRdb's version includes in-frame clones alone and lacks a portion of them. Of about 130,000 clones in the sample, approximately 84% were seen once. The specimen was blood. The source is a young man in good health. Each CDR3 is given with its conserved first and last residue.

v_call cdr3_aa
TRBV9 CASSPRDTLSYEQYF
TRBV7-9 CASSLPRGQGFYEQYF
TRBV21-1 CASSAAGTGYTGELFF
TRBV15 CATSRDRSSNQPQHF
TRBV24-1 CATMSTDTQYF
TRBV6-1 CASSSQYNEQFF
TRBV10-2 CASSRTSGSYNEQFF
TRBV30 CAWGYGYTF
TRBV7-2 CASSLMGQPQHF
TRBV5-1 CASSLEGYNSPLHF
TRBV19 CASSDYRGRQAGYTF
TRBV12-3/TRBV12-4 CASSLANTGELFF
TRBV4-1 CASSIRAERNYGYTF
TRBV10-3 CAINPGLAGGTDTQYF
TRBV4-3 CASSQDYNQGGGNYGYTF
TRBV6-1 CASSETFRGTTEAFF
TRBV6-2/TRBV6-3 CASSPLSGSSYNEQFF
TRBV10-2 CASTLRAEGQGGNYTF
TRBV6-1 CASSEIQGAWEQYF
TRBV29-1 CSVVKGMAEAFF
TRBV11-2 CASTPYLSSYEQYF
TRBV10-2 CASSRQGAKPSPLHF
TRBV7-3 CASSSSGAYNEQFF
TRBV6-5 CASGAGTDYKETQYF
TRBV25-1 CASSRGALEAFF
TRBV19 CASSITGAGQPQHF
TRBV3-1/TRBV3-2 CASSQGPPGATGANVLTF